The clone carrying this T cell receptor beta chain showed up just a few times. The study drew participants aged about 18 to 89 years from roughly 25 US areas. Self-reported history from a screening survey and questionnaire set each donor's cohort. Recovered Cohort 3 donors showed two negative PCRs, clearance, or symptom resolution. The sample belongs to a study of blood T cell repertoires in COVID-19. In the study overall: In each case, the material was cDNA or gDNA derived from T cells, B-cell-depleted T cells, or PBMCs.

Trimming took 6 bases from V and 5 from J; bases not matched to a gene: 7. From germline, CDR1 is WNHNN and CDR2 SYGVQD (reference sequence). The CDR3 has 13 amino acids. Method: immunoSEQ multiplex PCR; TCRdb's copy keeps in-frame clones and lacks some. The table lists hundreds of thousands of clones, 85% to 90% of them singletons, with about 16% in the top ten. The chain joins TRBV10-1 to TRBJ2-7; the match to TRBD1 covers 7 bases. Sequenced: PBMCs or T cells enriched from blood (not recorded which). The sequence came from a young man who had recovered from COVID-19. CDR3 amino acids: CASSLDREHEQYF. CDR3 coding DNA: TGCGCCAGCAGCCTAGACAGGGAGCACGAGCAGTACTTC.